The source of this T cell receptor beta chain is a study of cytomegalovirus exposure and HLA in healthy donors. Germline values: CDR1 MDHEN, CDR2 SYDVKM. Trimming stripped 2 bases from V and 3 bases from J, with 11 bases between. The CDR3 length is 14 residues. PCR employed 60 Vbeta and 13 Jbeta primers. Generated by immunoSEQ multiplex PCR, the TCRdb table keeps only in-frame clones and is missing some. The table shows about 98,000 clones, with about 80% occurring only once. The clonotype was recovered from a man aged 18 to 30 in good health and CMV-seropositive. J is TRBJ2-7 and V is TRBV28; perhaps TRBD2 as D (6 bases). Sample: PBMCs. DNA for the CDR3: TGTGCCAGCAGTTTACGCGGGGTGATCTACGAGCAGTACTTC. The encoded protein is CASSLRGVIYEQYF.